These 23 T cell receptor beta chains originate from one sample sequenced in a study of blood T cell repertoires in COVID-19. Only in-frame clones appear in the TCRdb table, and some are missing; sequencing was by immunoSEQ multiplex PCR. The data show approximately 170,000 clones, about 83% seen once. Sequenced input: peripheral blood. The receptors shown here come from a man aged 18 to 30 with active or convalescent COVID-19.

CDR3 loop: CASSPGDRVSTDTQYF. CDR3 coding DNA: TGTGCCAGCTCACCCGGGGACAGGGTGTCCACAGATACGCAGTATTTT. This chain connects TRBV18 to TRBJ2-3; 9 positions match TRBD1. V trimming: 3 bases; J trimming: 2 bases; junction bases outside the gene matches: 6. Germline V CDR1 and CDR2: KGHSH, LQKENI. The CDR3 totals 16 residues.

The chain carries TRBV2 and TRBJ1-3; perhaps TRBD1 as D (6 bases). The CDR3 runs 16 residues. The germline V gene has CDR1 SNHLY and CDR2 FYNNEI. V dropped 6 bases and J dropped 1 base, with 16 bases sitting between them. The chain's CDR3 is CASRVTGSGSGNTIYF. The CDR3 DNA sequence: TGTGCCAGCAGGGTGACAGGTAGTGGGTCTGGAAACACCATATATTTT.

The rearrangement joins TRBV28 to TRBJ1-2; 12 nucleotides agree with TRBD1. With V trimmed by 2 bases and J by 7 bases, 2 bases remained unmatched. The CDR3 has 14 amino acids. Per germline, CDR1 MDHEN and CDR2 SYDVKM. CDR3 DNA: TGTGCCAGCAGTTTAGAGGGACAGGGGGCTGGCTACACCTTC. Residues: CASSLEGQGAGYTF.

The gene calls are TRBV6-1 and TRBJ2-1; D possibly corresponds to TRBD2 (5 bases). The V end was cut by 0 bases, the J end by 8 bases, with 20 bases between. This CDR3 is built from 17 residues. In germline, CDR1 is MNHNS, CDR2 SASEGT. CDR3 DNA sequence: TGTGCCAGCAGTGAAGCGAGTTCGGTAGCGCATGGGGATGAGCAGTTCTTC. Its translation: CASSEASSVAHGDEQFF.

This clone showed up just once. The V and J genes are TRBV6-5 and TRBJ1-3, with D hard to call. Germline lookup yields CDR1 MNHEY and CDR2 SVGAGI. The CDR3 length is 14 residues. V lost 6 bases to trimming and J lost 4 bases, with 13 bases between them. CDR3 DNA sequence: TGTGCCAGCAGAAGTACGAGCCCCGGAAACACCATATATTTT. Its protein product is CASRSTSPGNTIYF.

J is TRBJ2-2 and V is TRBV18, with TRBD1 matching over 7 bases. Trimming cost V 5 bases and J 4 bases; bases outside gene matches: 7. The CDR3 sequence is 15 residues long. Germline V gene lookup returns CDR1 KGHSH and CDR2 LQKENI. The CDR3 DNA reads as TGTGCCAGCTCAAACGGACAGGTCCCCACCGGGGAGCTGTTTTTT. Protein: CASSNGQVPTGELFF.

This chain uses TRBV29-1 with TRBJ2-2; no clear D. This CDR3 region has 14 residues. V lost 7 bases, J lost 1 base, and 13 bases lay in between. In germline, CDR1 is SQVTM, CDR2 ANQGSEA. CDR3 loop: CSANTRLNTGELFF. DNA for the CDR3: TGCAGCGCCAATACCCGACTGAACACCGGGGAGCTGTTTTTT.

The V gene is TRBV9, the J gene TRBJ2-2; D possibly corresponds to TRBD2 (5 bases). Germline V CDR1 and CDR2: SGDLS, YYNGEE. V dropped 0 bases and J dropped 6 bases, with 18 bases sitting between them. The CDR3 sequence is 17 residues long. The CDR3: CASSVETGWAAPGELFF. The CDR3 DNA reads TGTGCCAGCAGCGTAGAAACGGGATGGGCAGCACCCGGGGAGCTGTTTTTT.

The chain links TRBV6-5 to TRBJ2-1, with a possible D match to TRBD2 (5 bases). The CDR3 runs 11 residues. V lost 8 bases, J lost 9 bases, and 11 bases lay in between. Germline V CDR1 and CDR2: MNHEY, SVGAGI. The CDR3 loop is CASAGGTEQFF. Here the CDR3 DNA reads TGTGCCAGCGCGGGCGGCACTGAGCAGTTCTTC.

J is TRBJ2-2 and V is TRBV11-1; D is possibly TRBD2 (7 bases). Germline-derived CDR1 and CDR2 are SGHAT and FQDESV (reference sequence). V lost 4 bases and J lost 3, with 12 bases in between. CDR3 length: 15 amino acids. The chain's CDR3 is CASSSGGPDTGELFF. CDR3 sequence (DNA): TGTGCCAGCAGCTCCGGGGGGCCCGACACCGGGGAGCTGTTTTTT. The entire variable domain, with the rest obtained from reference TRBV11-1 and TRBJ2-2, is as follows: EAEVAQSPRYKITEKSQAVAFWCDPISGHATLYWYRQILGQGPELLVQFQDESVVDDSQLPKDRFSAERLKGVDSTLKIQPAELGDSAMYLCASSSGGPDTGELFFGEGSRLTVL.

This rearrangement joins TRBV15 to TRBJ2-1, with D perhaps matching TRBD1 (5 bases). V shed 0 bases and J shed 5 bases, with 8 bases lying between them. The CDR3 has 14 residues. The germline CDR1 and CDR2 sequences are LNHNV and YYDKDF (reference sequence). The CDR3 nucleotides are TGTGCCACCAGCAGAGATATGGGGCACAATGAGCAGTTCTTC. Its translation is CATSRDMGHNEQFF.

The chain combines TRBV7-2 with TRBJ2-3; D ambiguous. This CDR3 is 14 amino acids long. The V end was cut by 1 base, the J end by 2 bases, with 7 bases between. CDR1 is SGHTA and CDR2 is FQGNSA in the germline V gene. In DNA form, the CDR3 reads TGTGCCAGCAGCTTAGTACTCTTCACAGATACGCAGTATTTT. This translates into CASSLVLFTDTQYF.

This chain's CDR3 is CASTTPRDRGTYEQYF. CDR3 bases: TGTGCCAGCACCACCCCTCGGGACAGGGGGACCTACGAGCAGTACTTC. This chain links TRBV2 with TRBJ2-7, with TRBD1 identical over 11 bases. The CDR3 runs 16 residues. Germline V lookup: CDR1 SNHLY, CDR2 FYNNEI. The V gene end was trimmed by 7 bases and the J gene end by 2 bases; junction bases not matched to a gene: 10. The variable domain in full, completed from reference TRBV2 and TRBJ2-7, reads EPEVTQTPSHQVTQMGQEVILRCVPISNHLYFYWYRQILGQKVEFLVSFYNNEISEKSEIFDDQFSVERPDGSNFTLKIRSTKLEDSAMYFCASTTPRDRGTYEQYFGPGTRLTVT.

This chain uses TRBV2 with TRBJ1-1; D is possibly TRBD1 (6 bases). The CDR3 totals 14 residues. Germline loops: CDR1 SNHLY, CDR2 FYNNEI. V was cut by 7 bases and J by 1 base, with 13 bases left in between. CDR3 protein: CASTRQVSNTEAFF. The CDR3 nucleotides are TGTGCCAGCACTAGACAGGTTTCGAACACTGAAGCTTTCTTT.

J is TRBJ1-5 and V is TRBV19; weak D call: TRBD1 (5 bases). Germline V gives CDR1 LNHDA, CDR2 SQIVND (reference sequence). This CDR3 is built from 15 residues. With 3 bases removed from V and 3 bases from J, the gap between germline ends came to 12 bases. The CDR3 DNA reads as TGTGCCAGTAGTATGGGTCAGGGTCACAATCAGCCCCAGCATTTT. Amino acid sequence: CASSMGQGHNQPQHF.

Comment on this clone: The same CDR3 also results from other DNA sequences found in this sample. The V call is TRBV3-1 (or the pseudogene TRBV3-2), the J call TRBJ2-3; a weak D match, TRBD2 (5 bases). This CDR3 region has 12 residues. The V end lost 4 bases, the J end lost 5 bases, and 7 bases lay between the germline ends. CDR1 is LGHDT and CDR2 is YNNKEL in the germline V gene (reference sequence). CDR3 protein: CASSPRGDTQYF. In DNA form, the CDR3 reads TGTGCCAGCAGCCCCCGGGGAGATACGCAGTATTTT.

The V call is TRBV5-6, the J call TRBJ2-1; 7 bases are a match to TRBD2. V gave up 1 base and J gave up 2 bases; unmatched junction bases: 6. From germline, CDR1 is SGHDT and CDR2 YYEEEE. CDR3 size: 16 residues. In DNA form, the CDR3 reads TGTGCCAGCAGCTTGTTATCCCGGGGGGCCTACAATGAGCAGTTCTTC. It encodes CASSLLSRGAYNEQFF.

The chain is built from TRBV7-3 and TRBJ2-1; a weak D match, TRBD1 (6 bases). The germline CDR1 and CDR2 sequences are SGHTA and FQGTGA. This CDR3 has 15 residues. V lost 3 bases and J 1 base, leaving 10 bases between the germline ends. The chain's CDR3 is CASSFLRGSYNEQFF. The CDR3, as DNA: TGTGCCAGCAGCTTTCTTAGGGGGTCCTACAATGAGCAGTTCTTC.

The chain is built from TRBV6-2 or TRBV6-3 and TRBJ2-7, with 9 bases aligning to TRBD2. There are 21 residues in the CDR3. V trimming: 0 bases; J trimming: 3 bases; junction bases outside the gene matches: 21. CDR1 MNHEY and CDR2 SVGEGT come from the germline V gene. The CDR3 nucleotides are TGTGCCAGCAGTTACTCGATAGGCCGACTAGCGGCTGCCGTAAACAACTACGAGCAGTACTTC. This codes for CASSYSIGRLAAAVNNYEQYF.

The chain couples TRBV5-1 to TRBJ1-1; no clear D gene. The V end was cut by 5 bases, the J end by 7 bases, with 18 bases between. CDR3 length: 14 residues. Germline CDR1 and CDR2: SGHRS and YFSETQ. CDR3 sequence (DNA): TGCGCCAGCAGTCGGCGGGGATGTATAGGTGAAGCTTTCTTT. It codes for CASSRRGCIGEAFF.

The gene calls are TRBV21-1 and TRBJ2-7; the D call of TRBD1 is as the table states it, not checked on the DNA. TRBV21-1 is a pseudogene. CDR3 size: 14 residues. The CDR3 is CASSLRDKDYEQYV. Written as DNA, the CDR3 is TGTGCCAGCAGCCTCCGGGACAAAGACTACGAGCAGTACGTC.

The chain is built from TRBV19 and TRBJ1-4; 10 bases line up with TRBD1. V lost 2 bases, J lost 5 bases, and 5 bases stayed unmatched. This CDR3 has 16 residues. Germline V gene sequence: CDR1 LNHDA, CDR2 SQIVND (reference sequence). CDR3 DNA sequence: TGTGCCAGTAGTATAATAAAGACAGGGGGCAATGAAAAACTGTTTTTT. This sequence encodes CASSIIKTGGNEKLFF.

The rearrangement uses TRBV7-8 and TRBJ2-1; perhaps TRBD1 as D (5 bases). Germline-derived CDR1 and CDR2 are SGHVS and FQNEAQ. This CDR3 contains 14 residues. Trimming removed 8 bases at V and 0 bases at J, with 11 bases between. The CDR3 DNA sequence: TGTGCCAGCCGTAAGACAGTCTCCTACAATGAGCAGTTCTTC. Translation: CASRKTVSYNEQFF. The variable domain in full, with the rest retrieved from reference TRBV7-8 and TRBJ2-1, is GAGVSQSPRYKVAKRGQDVALRCDPISGHVSLFWYQQALGQGPEFLTYFQNEAQLDKSGLPSDRFFAERPEGSVSTLKIQRTQQEDSAVYLCASRKTVSYNEQFFGPGTRLTVL.